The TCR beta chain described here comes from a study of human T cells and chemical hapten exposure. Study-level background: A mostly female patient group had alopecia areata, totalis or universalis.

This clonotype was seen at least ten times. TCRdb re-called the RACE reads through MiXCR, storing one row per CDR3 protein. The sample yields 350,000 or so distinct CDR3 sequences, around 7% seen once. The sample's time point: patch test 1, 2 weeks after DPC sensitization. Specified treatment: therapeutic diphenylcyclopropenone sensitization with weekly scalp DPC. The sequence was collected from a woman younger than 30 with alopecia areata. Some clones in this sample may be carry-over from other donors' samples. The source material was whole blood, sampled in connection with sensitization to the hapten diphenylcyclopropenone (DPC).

As DNA, the CDR3 is TGCAGCGTTGAAGATCCAGGGACAGGAGGGAAGTTCCAGTACTTC. This translates into CSVEDPGTGGKFQYF. The rearrangement links TRBV29-1 to TRBJ2-5; 8 nucleotides line up with TRBD1. Germline V gives CDR1 SQVTM, CDR2 ANQGSEA. CDR3 size: 15 residues. Germline trimming cut 0 bases from V and 10 bases from J; bases unmatched to any gene: 13.